This T cell receptor (beta chain) originates from a study of beta chain features in type 1 diabetes. Note on this clone: The antigen is not known.

Germline V gives CDR1 MNHEY, CDR2 SVGAGI. Trimming stripped 6 bases from V and 0 bases from J, with 9 bases between. This CDR3 is built from 14 residues. The entirety of the isolated RNA underwent reverse transcription, so expressed TCRB transcripts were sequenced. Method: immunoSEQ multiplex PCR; TCRdb's copy keeps in-frame clones and lacks some. The sample includes 600,000 to 700,000 clones, around 11% of them seen just once. Study-wide findings and caveats: VDJ junctions in type 1 diabetes patients carried more deletions and fewer insertions. TCRB CDR3s from Type 1 diabetes patients were moderately but significantly shorter in all four CD4+ subsets. The naive, central memory and Treg TCRB repertoires looked more alike in patients than they did in healthy donors. Over-representation of high TCR-expressing cells was a possible consequence of cDNA sequencing.

The genes are TRBV6-5 and TRBJ2-1; D uncertain. Material for sequencing was naive CD4+ T cells from blood. The sequence derives from a man younger than 45 with type 1 diabetes. CDR3 residues: CASSPRTSYNEQFF. CDR3 DNA: TGTGCCAGCAGCCCTCGGACCTCCTACAATGAGCAGTTCTTC.